This paragraph reports one TCR beta chain. The antigen is unknown. These data come from a study of T cell clonotyping in hematopoietic cell transplantation. Looked up from germline, CDR1 is SGHNT and CDR2 is YENEEA. The CDR3 spans 13 residues. Using immunoSEQ multiplex PCR, the repertoire was profiled, and TCRdb retains in-frame clones only, with some absent. The repertoire holds about 36,000 clones, with about 90% as singletons. Study-level results: Graft donor and pretransplant recipient Inverse Simpson Index values predicted broader posttransplant TCR diversity.

The material sequenced was peripheral blood mononuclear cells. This TCR was recovered from a woman in her thirties or forties in good health. Some clones in this sample may be carry-over from other donors' samples. The rearrangement links TRBV11-3 to TRBJ2-5; no definite D call. The J call is doubtful: the DNA matches TRBJ2-7 better. The CDR3, as DNA: TGTGCCAGCAGCTTAGGAAGCGCTGACGAGCAGTACTTC. This gives the protein CASSLGSADEQYF.